Sequencing of this T cell receptor (beta chain) was carried out in a study of response to subunit inactivated influenza vaccine. In TCRdb, the RT-PCR reads were re-called with MiXCR into one record per CDR3 protein. The sample lists roughly 460,000 distinct CDR3 sequences; about 10% were seen once. The germline V gene has CDR1 SGHDT and CDR2 YYEEEE. The CDR3 consists of 15 residues. Trimming took 0 bases from V and 2 from J; bases not matched to a gene: 4. The chain has TRBV5-6 and TRBJ2-7, with 8 bases aligning to TRBD1. Specimen: PBMCs from blood, collected about 6 weeks after vaccination. The TCR comes from a man in his fifties who received an inactivated influenza vaccine. The CDR3 nucleotides read TGTGCCAGCAGCTTGGCGGACAGGGACACCTACGAGCAGTACTTC. It is translated as CASSLADRDTYEQYF. The full variable domain, rest sourced from reference TRBV5-6 and TRBJ2-7, is DAGVTQSPTHLIKTRGQQVTLRCSPKSGHDTVSWYQQALGQGPQFIFQYYEEEERQRGNFPDRFSGHQFPNYSSELNVNALLLGDSALYLCASSLADRDTYEQYFGPGTRLTVT.